This T cell receptor (beta chain) appears in the sequencing data of a study of blood T cell repertoires in COVID-19. At the level of the study: Samples of COVID-19 (acute and convalescent) were obtained from the United States, Italy and Spain. PBMCs, B-cell-depleted T cells, or T cells were the source of the cDNA or gDNA that made up the material.

Germline CDR1 reads SGHNT; CDR2 reads YENEEA. Between the trimmed V and J ends, which lost 4 bases and 2 bases, there was a span of 21 bases. The CDR3 runs 17 residues. In the source study's methods: Reference gene primers were amplified, and this amplification served to estimate nucleated cell counts. The data were produced by immunoSEQ multiplex PCR, yet TCRdb's version contains in-frame clones alone and is incomplete. V, J and clone size are taken as reported in that table, and D and trimming were inferred from the DNA itself. The data contain about 83,000 clones, 88% of them seen just once; the ten biggest clones take up under 55%.

Sequenced material: peripheral blood. The receptor was isolated from a human donor in a cohort sampled during active COVID-19. The chain carries TRBV11-3 and TRBJ2-7; D may be TRBD1 (8 bases). DNA of the CDR3: TGTGCCAGCAGCTCTAGGGGGGGGACAGGACTGACCTACGAGCAGTACTTC. Its protein product is CASSSRGGTGLTYEQYF.